This record covers a single T cell receptor beta chain. CDR3 length: 15 amino acids. CDR1 and CDR2 (germline): MGHDK, SYGVNS. V was pared by 4 bases and J by 2 bases, with 7 bases of the junction left unmatched. This entry is derived from a study of blood T cell repertoires in COVID-19. For the study at large: Samples of COVID-19 (acute and convalescent) were obtained from the United States, Italy and Spain. The cDNA or gDNA used as material had been derived from T cells, B-cell-depleted T cells, or PBMCs.

As originally analysed: Estimates of nucleated cell counts were drawn from the amplification of reference gene primers. Here immunoSEQ multiplex PCR was the method, and the copy in TCRdb shows in-frame clones only, minus some. D and trimming were read from the DNA, whereas the V and J calls and clone size are those reported in that table. The table has about 180,000 clones, 82% seen once; the top ten hold approximately 9.1%. The sample taken for sequencing was peripheral blood. The origin of this receptor is a woman in her 70s with acute or convalescent COVID-19. V gene TRBV25-1 combines with J gene TRBJ1-2; TRBD1 matches at 7 bases. The CDR3 DNA reads as TGTGCCAGCAGTGCTTCGACAGGGACAAACTATGGCTACACCTTC. Translated: CASSASTGTNYGYTF.